The 23 T cell receptor beta chains listed next were all sequenced from one sample in a study of neurological immune-mediated disorders. TCRdb re-analysed the 5' RACE reads in MiXCR, keeping a single row per CDR3 protein. The repertoire holds around 70,000 distinct CDR3 sequences, with around 5% as singletons. Sequenced: PBMCs. The receptors were sampled from a woman in her 30s with multiple sclerosis.

This clonotype has at least ten counts. A junction boundary mismatches the germline segment, possibly from a read error. The chain joins TRBV28 to TRBJ1-6; 9 positions match TRBD1. Germline V gene sequence: CDR1 MDHEN, CDR2 SYDVKM. The CDR3 extends over 15 amino acids. The CDR3 DNA reads TGTGCCAGCAGTTTGCCCACAGGGGGCGATTCACCCCTCAACTTT. Translating gives CASSLPTGGDSPLNF.

This clonotype appeared many times. The V call is TRBV5-1, the J call TRBJ1-2; no firm D call. Germline values: CDR1 SGHRS, CDR2 YFSETQ. The V and J ends lost 4 bases and 6 bases respectively, with 16 bases between them. The CDR3 contains 14 residues. CDR3 nucleotides: TGCGCCAGCAGCAACGGACGGGGATGGCATGGCTACACCTTC. Its protein is CASSNGRGWHGYTF.

This clonotype was seen many times. J is TRBJ2-3 and V is TRBV3-1, with 7 bases lining up with TRBD2. The V gene's germline CDR1 is LGHDT and CDR2 YNNKEL (reference sequence). The CDR3 sequence is 13 residues long. Trimming took 8 bases from V and 1 from J; bases not matched to a gene: 3. The CDR3 DNA follows: TGTGCCAGCGGGGGGGGGGGCACAGATACGCAGTATTTT. This translates into CASGGGGTDTQYF.

This clonotype was seen repeatedly, ten times or more. The chain carries TRBV3-1 and TRBJ1-2; unclear D gene. The germline V gene encodes CDR1 LGHDT and CDR2 YNNKEL (reference sequence). The CDR3 runs to 15 residues. V was clipped by 1 base and J by 2 bases, with 11 bases between them. CDR3 region: CASSQGVILNYGYTF. The CDR3, as DNA: TGTGCCAGCAGCCAAGGCGTGATCCTCAACTATGGCTACACCTTC. Full variable domain (outside the CDR3, taken from reference TRBV3-1 and TRBJ1-2): DTAVSQTPKYLVTQMGNDKSIKCEQNLGHDTMYWYKQDSKKFLKIMFSYNNKELIINETVPNRFSPKSPDKAHLNLHINSLELGDSAVYFCASSQGVILNYGYTFGSGTRLTVV.

This clonotype was seen only a few times. The chain combines TRBV7-2 with TRBJ2-3, with D unclear. The CDR3 totals 15 residues. Deletions cut 0 bases from V and 3 bases from J, with 10 bases between. Germline values: CDR1 SGHTA, CDR2 FQGNSA. The CDR3 sequence: CASSLASVRTDTQYF. The CDR3 nucleotides are TGTGCCAGCAGCTTAGCTTCAGTCCGTACAGATACGCAGTATTTT.

This clonotype came up many times. The chain couples TRBV7-9 to TRBJ2-3; TRBD2 matches at 8 bases. CDR3 length equals 14 residues. CDR1 and CDR2 (germline): SEHNR, FQNEAQ (reference sequence). With V trimmed by 8 bases and J by 3 bases, 7 bases remained unmatched. The CDR3 is CASSGAGVTDTQYF. The CDR3 DNA follows: TGTGCCAGCTCCGGAGCGGGGGTAACAGATACGCAGTATTTT.

This clonotype was seen many times. V usage is TRBV6-2 or TRBV6-3 and J usage is TRBJ2-4; D may correspond to TRBD1 or TRBD2 (5 bases each). V gave up 2 bases and J gave up 2 bases, with 10 bases separating them. The CDR3 is 15 residues long. Germline V gives CDR1 MNHEY, CDR2 SVGEGT. This chain's CDR3 is CASSYEWGSKNIQYF. The CDR3 region has the DNA TGTGCCAGCAGTTACGAGTGGGGGTCCAAAAACATTCAGTACTTC.

This clonotype has more than one count but fewer than ten. The genes are TRBV7-9 and TRBJ1-2; TRBD1 is a possible D gene (5 bases). Trimming removed 4 bases at V and 4 bases at J, with 19 bases between. Germline CDR1 reads SEHNR; CDR2 reads FQNEAQ (reference sequence). This CDR3 spans 16 amino acids. The CDR3 sequence: CASSSIPGVTGYGYTF. The CDR3 DNA follows: TGTGCCAGCAGCTCGATCCCGGGGGTAACGGGCTATGGCTACACCTTC.

This clonotype was counted at least ten times. The chain is built from TRBV5-1 and TRBJ1-4; D call uncertain. This CDR3 region has 13 residues. Trimming left V 4 bases short and J 8 bases short, with 12 bases between. The germline V gene has CDR1 SGHRS and CDR2 YFSETQ. The CDR3 DNA reads TGCGCCAGCAGCCCTGGGGAGGCGGAAAAACTGTTTTTT. Protein product: CASSPGEAEKLFF.

This clonotype has at least ten counts. The genes are TRBV5-5 and TRBJ1-2, with 8 bases fitting TRBD1. The length of the CDR3 is 13 residues. V lost 7 bases to trimming and J lost 0 bases; unmatched junction nucleotides: 2. Germline loops: CDR1 SGHKS, CDR2 YYEKEE (reference sequence). The CDR3 nucleotides are TGTGCCAGCGGGACAGGAACTAACTATGGCTACACCTTC. This encodes CASGTGTNYGYTF.

The chain has TRBV4-1 and TRBJ2-7; D is uncertain. Germline V gene data show CDR1 as MGHRA and CDR2 as YSYEKL. V lost 1 base and J 3 bases, leaving 13 bases between the germline ends. The CDR3 spans 15 residues. The CDR3 DNA is TGCGCCAGCAGCCAAGTCCATGATACGGGCTACGAGCAGTACTTC. Encoded protein: CASSQVHDTGYEQYF.

This clonotype was recorded at least ten times. The chain combines TRBV7-9 with TRBJ2-1, with TRBD2 matching 14 bases. Germline loops: CDR1 SEHNR, CDR2 FQNEAQ (reference sequence). The CDR3 consists of 16 residues. V was clipped by 0 bases and J by 7 bases; unmatched bases: 2. As DNA, the CDR3 is TGTGCCAGCAGCTTAGCGGGACTAGCGGGGGCAAATGAGCAGTTCTTC. Amino acid sequence: CASSLAGLAGANEQFF.

This clonotype was seen ten or more times. The chain uses TRBV9 and TRBJ2-1; 8 bases are a match to TRBD2. This CDR3 is 16 amino acids long. J lost 9 bases, V lost 4 bases, and 15 bases had no gene match. Germline CDR1 is SGDLS and CDR2 is YYNGEE. Here the CDR3 DNA reads TGTGCCAGCAGCACGGGCGGGGGGAACGTTGGGGGTGAGCAGTTCTTC. It codes for CASSTGGGNVGGEQFF.

This clonotype showed up many times. The chain joins TRBV5-1 to TRBJ1-1; D possibly corresponds to TRBD1 (6 bases). Germline loops: CDR1 SGHRS, CDR2 YFSETQ. V was shortened by 0 bases and J by 1 base, with 16 bases between the two germline ends. This CDR3 has 17 amino acids. The CDR3 DNA follows: TGCGCCAGCAGCTTGGGACAGGTATGGGGGGAGAACACTGAAGCTTTCTTT. It encodes CASSLGQVWGENTEAFF.

This clonotype was detected only a few times. This sequence joins TRBV20-1 and TRBJ1-1; possibly TRBD1 for D (5 bases). The V gene lost 0 bases and the J gene lost 8 bases, with 16 bases spanning the gap. The CDR3 runs to 14 residues. Germline assignment: CDR1 DFQATT and CDR2 SNEGSKA (reference sequence). Written as DNA, the CDR3 is TGCAGTGCTAGAGATCAGGGCGGAGATCTGGAAGCTTTCTTT. Residues: CSARDQGGDLEAFF.

This clonotype came up many times. The rearrangement uses TRBV5-6 and TRBJ2-2, with D possibly TRBD1 on 6 matching bases. The V gene lost 5 bases and the J gene lost 1 base, with 15 bases spanning the gap. In germline, CDR1 is SGHDT, CDR2 YYEEEE. The length of the CDR3 is 16 residues. CDR3 sequence reads: CASRYYQDRNTGELFF. The CDR3, as DNA: TGTGCCAGCAGATATTATCAGGACAGGAACACCGGGGAGCTGTTTTTT.

Ten or more counts support this clonotype. Its ends do not fully match the called genes, so a read error is possible. The J gene is TRBJ2-1, the V gene TRBV11-2; 8 bases line up with TRBD2. This CDR3 has 14 residues. Germline V gene sequence: CDR1 SGHAT, CDR2 FQNNGV. The CDR3, as DNA: TGTGCCAGCAGCTTAGATCCTCCGGGACTAGACAGGATCTTC. Its protein product is CASSLDPPGLDRIF.

The genes are TRBV6-1 and TRBJ1-5, with D maybe TRBD1 (5 bases). Germline CDR1 is MNHNS and CDR2 is SASEGT. CDR3 length equals 16 residues. V lost 6 bases, J lost 0 bases, and 15 bases lay in between. CDR3 sequence reads: CASSQMGEFSNQPQHF. CDR3 in DNA: TGTGCCAGCAGCCAGATGGGGGAATTTAGCAATCAGCCCCAGCATTTT.

This clonotype occurred many times. The CDR3 nucleotides are TGTGCCATCAGTGAAGGGGGGGGTGATTCCTCCTACAATGAGCAGTTCTTC. The encoded protein is CAISEGGGDSSYNEQFF. This sequence joins TRBV10-3 and TRBJ2-1; the D gene is possibly TRBD2 (7 bases). V lost 3 bases and J 0 bases, leaving 15 bases between the germline ends. Germline V gene lookup returns CDR1 ENHRY and CDR2 SYGVKD. The CDR3 spans 17 residues.

This clonotype was counted only a few times. The chain couples TRBV28 to TRBJ2-5, with 12 bases matching TRBD2. Germline V gene lookup returns CDR1 MDHEN and CDR2 SYDVKM. This CDR3 has 19 amino acids. J was trimmed by 5 bases and V by 11 bases; bases with no gene match: 24. The CDR3 protein is CACQGLAGGKHPSEETQYF. CDR3 coding DNA: TGTGCCTGTCAGGGGCTAGCGGGGGGGAAACACCCCTCTGAGGAGACCCAGTACTTC.

This clonotype was picked up many times. The CDR3 DNA follows: TGCGCCAGCAGCTTGGCCAACCGGCTGACCAACGAGCAGTACTTC. It specifies CASSLANRLTNEQYF. The rearrangement joins TRBV5-1 to TRBJ2-7, with unresolved D. The CDR3 has 15 residues. V lost 0 bases and J lost 5, with 15 bases in between. Germline V lookup: CDR1 SGHRS, CDR2 YFSETQ.

This clonotype was seen ten or more times. The chain couples TRBV20-1 to TRBJ2-7; TRBD1 aligns across 7 bases. V shed 6 bases, J shed 3 bases, and the junction held 5 bases outside the gene matches. From germline, CDR1 is DFQATT and CDR2 SNEGSKA (reference sequence). The CDR3 totals 12 residues. For the CDR3, the DNA is TGCAGTGCGAGGGGGCAGAACTACGAGCAGTACTTC. This encodes CSARGQNYEQYF.

This clonotype was seen many times. The rearrangement joins TRBV5-6 to TRBJ2-7; the D gene is possibly TRBD2 (6 bases). V lost 3 bases, J lost 1 base, and 8 bases lay in between. This CDR3 is 13 amino acids long. Germline V gene data show CDR1 as SGHDT and CDR2 as YYEEEE. The CDR3 sequence is CASSWAGSYEQYF. The CDR3 DNA reads as TGTGCCAGCAGCTGGGCGGGGTCCTACGAGCAGTACTTC.